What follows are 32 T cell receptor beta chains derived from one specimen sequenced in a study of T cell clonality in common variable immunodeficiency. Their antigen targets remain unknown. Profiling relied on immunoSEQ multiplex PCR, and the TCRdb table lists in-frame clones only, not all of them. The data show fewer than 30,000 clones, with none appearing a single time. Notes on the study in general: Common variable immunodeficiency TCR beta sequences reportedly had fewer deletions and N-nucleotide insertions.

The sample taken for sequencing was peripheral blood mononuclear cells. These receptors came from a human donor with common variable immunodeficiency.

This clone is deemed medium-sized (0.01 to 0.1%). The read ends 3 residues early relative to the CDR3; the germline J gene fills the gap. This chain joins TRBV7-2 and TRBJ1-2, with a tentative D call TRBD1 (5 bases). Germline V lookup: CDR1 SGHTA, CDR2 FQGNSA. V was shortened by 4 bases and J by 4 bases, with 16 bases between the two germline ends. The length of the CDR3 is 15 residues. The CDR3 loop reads CASSSSRVLGYGYTF. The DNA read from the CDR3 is TGTGCCAGCAGCTCGTCCAGGGTACTCGGCTATGGC. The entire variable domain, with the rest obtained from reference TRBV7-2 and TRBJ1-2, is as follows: GAGVSQSPSNKVTEKGKDVELRCDPISGHTALYWYRQSLGQGLEFLIYFQGNSAPDKSGLPSDRFSAERTGGSVSTLTIQRTQQEDSAVYLCASSSSRVLGYGYTFGSGTRLTVV.

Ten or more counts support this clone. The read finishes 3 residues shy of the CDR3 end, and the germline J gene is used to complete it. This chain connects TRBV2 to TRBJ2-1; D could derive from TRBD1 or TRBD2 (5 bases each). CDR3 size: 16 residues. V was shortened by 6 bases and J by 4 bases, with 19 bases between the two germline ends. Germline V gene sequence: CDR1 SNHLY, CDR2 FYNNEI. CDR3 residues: CASSPVEGQGYNEQFF. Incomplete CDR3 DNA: TGTGCCAGCAGCCCAGTTGAGGGCCAGGGATACAATGAG.

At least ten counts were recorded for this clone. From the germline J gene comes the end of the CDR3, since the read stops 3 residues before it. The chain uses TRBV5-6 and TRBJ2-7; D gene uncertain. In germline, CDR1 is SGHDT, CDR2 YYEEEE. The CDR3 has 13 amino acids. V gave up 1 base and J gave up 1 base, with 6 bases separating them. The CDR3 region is CASSLTTSYEQYF. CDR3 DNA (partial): TGTGCCAGCAGCTTGACGACATCCTACGAG. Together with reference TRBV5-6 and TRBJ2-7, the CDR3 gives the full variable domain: DAGVTQSPTHLIKTRGQQVTLRCSPKSGHDTVSWYQQALGQGPQFIFQYYEEEERQRGNFPDRFSGHQFPNYSSELNVNALLLGDSALYLCASSLTTSYEQYFGPGTRLTVT.

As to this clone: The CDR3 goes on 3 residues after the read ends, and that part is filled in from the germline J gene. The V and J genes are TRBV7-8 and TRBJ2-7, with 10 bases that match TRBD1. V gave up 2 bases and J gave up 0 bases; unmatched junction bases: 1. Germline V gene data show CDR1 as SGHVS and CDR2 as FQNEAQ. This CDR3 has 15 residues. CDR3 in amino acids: CASSLRTGGSYEQYF. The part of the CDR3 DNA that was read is TGTGCCAGCAGCTTACGGACAGGGGGCTCCTACGAG.

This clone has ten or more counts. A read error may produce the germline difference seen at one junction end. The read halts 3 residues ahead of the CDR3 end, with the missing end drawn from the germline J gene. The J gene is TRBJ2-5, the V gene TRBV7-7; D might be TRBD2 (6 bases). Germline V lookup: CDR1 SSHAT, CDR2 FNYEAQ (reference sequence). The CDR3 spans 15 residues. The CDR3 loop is CASSLGVAGKETQYF. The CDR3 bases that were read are TGTGCTAGCAGCTTAGGTGTGGCGGGGAAAGAGACC.

Incomplete CDR3 DNA: TGTGCCAGCAGCTTAGCGGACAGGGGCAAGAGTGAG. It codes for CASSLADRGKSE. In full, the CDR3 is CASSLADRGKSEQFF. This sequence joins TRBV7-9 and TRBJ2-1, with TRBD1 identical over 9 bases. The read stops 3 residues short of the end of the CDR3; the missing end is completed from the germline J gene. This CDR3 has 15 amino acids. V dropped 0 bases and J dropped 9; count of bases not matched to a gene: 6. Germline-derived CDR1 and CDR2 are SEHNR and FQNEAQ (reference sequence).

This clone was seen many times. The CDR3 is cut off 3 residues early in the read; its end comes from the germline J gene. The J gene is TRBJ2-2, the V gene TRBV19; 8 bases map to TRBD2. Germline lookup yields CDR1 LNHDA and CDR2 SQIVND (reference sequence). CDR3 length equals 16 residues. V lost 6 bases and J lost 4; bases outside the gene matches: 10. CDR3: CASSPSSGGLTGELFF. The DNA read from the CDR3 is TGTGCCAGTAGCCCCTCGAGCGGGGGCCTCACCGGGGAG. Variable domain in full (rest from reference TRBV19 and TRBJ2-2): DGGITQSPKYLFRKEGQNVTLSCEQNLNHDAMYWYRQDPGQGLRLIYYSQIVNDFQKGDIAEGYSVSREKKESFPLTVTSAQKNPTAFYLCASSPSSGGLTGELFFGEGSRLTVL.

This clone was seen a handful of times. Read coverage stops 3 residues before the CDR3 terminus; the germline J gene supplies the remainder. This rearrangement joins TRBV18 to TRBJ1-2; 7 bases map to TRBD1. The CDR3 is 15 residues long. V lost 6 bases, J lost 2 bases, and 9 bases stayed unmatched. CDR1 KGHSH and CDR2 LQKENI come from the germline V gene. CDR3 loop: CASSPGTEKNYGYTF. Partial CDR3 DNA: TGTGCCAGCTCCCCTGGGACAGAGAAAAACTATGGC.

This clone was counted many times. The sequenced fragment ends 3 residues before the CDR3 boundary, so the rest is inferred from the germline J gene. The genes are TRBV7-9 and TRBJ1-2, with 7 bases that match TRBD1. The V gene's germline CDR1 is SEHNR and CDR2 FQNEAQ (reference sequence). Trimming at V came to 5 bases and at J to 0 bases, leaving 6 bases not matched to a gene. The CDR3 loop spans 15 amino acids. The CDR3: CASSHAGTANYGYTF. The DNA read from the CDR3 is TGTGCCAGCAGCCATGCCGGGACAGCTAACTATGGC.

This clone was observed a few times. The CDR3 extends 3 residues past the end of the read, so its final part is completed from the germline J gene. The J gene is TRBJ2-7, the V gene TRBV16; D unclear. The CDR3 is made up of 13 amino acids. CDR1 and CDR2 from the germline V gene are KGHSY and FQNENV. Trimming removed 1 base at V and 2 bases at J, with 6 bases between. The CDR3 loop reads CASSQWAPYEQYF. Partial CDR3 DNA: TGTGCCAGCAGCCAATGGGCTCCCTACGAG.

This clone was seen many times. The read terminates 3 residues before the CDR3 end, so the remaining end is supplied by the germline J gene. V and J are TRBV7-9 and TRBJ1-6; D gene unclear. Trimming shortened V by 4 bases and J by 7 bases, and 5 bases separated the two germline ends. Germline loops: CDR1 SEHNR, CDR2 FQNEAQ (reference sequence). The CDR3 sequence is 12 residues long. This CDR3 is CASSSLNSPLHF. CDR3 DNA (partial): TGTGCCAGCAGCTCCCTAAATTCACCC.

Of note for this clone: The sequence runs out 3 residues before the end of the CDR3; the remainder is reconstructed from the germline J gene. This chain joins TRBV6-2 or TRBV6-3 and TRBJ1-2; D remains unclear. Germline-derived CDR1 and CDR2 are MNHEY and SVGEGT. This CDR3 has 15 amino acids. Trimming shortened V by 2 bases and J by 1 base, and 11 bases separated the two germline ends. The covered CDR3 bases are TGTGCCAGCAGTTACGGGCAAAGGGTTAACTATGGC. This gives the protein CASSYGQRVNYG. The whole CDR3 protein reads CASSYGQRVNYGYTF.

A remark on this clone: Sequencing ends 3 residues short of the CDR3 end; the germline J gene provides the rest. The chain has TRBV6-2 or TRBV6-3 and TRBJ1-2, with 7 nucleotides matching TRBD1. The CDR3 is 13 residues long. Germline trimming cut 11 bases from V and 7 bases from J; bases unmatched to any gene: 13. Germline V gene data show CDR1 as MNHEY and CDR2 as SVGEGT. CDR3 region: CAAGQAHIFGYTF. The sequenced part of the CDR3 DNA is TGTGCCGCAGGACAGGCTCACATCTTTGGC.

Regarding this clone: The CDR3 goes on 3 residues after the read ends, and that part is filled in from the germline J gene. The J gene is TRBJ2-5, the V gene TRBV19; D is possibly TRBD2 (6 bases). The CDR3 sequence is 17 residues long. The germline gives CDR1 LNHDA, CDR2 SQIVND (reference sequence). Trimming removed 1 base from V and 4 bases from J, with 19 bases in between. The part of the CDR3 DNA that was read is TGTGCCAGTAGTATAGTGGGGGGAGGCCCCACCGGAGAGACC. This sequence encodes CASSIVGGGPTGET. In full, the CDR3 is CASSIVGGGPTGETQYF.

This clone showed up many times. CDR3 bases read: TGTGCCAGCAGCCGGGGGGCCAATCAGCCC. This sequence encodes CASSRGANQP. The entire CDR3 is CASSRGANQPQHF. The chain couples TRBV5-4 to TRBJ1-5, with D perhaps matching TRBD1 (6 bases). Read sequence stops 3 residues before the CDR3 end, and the germline J gene provides the missing end. The ends were cut back, 4 bases at V and 3 bases at J, with 8 bases in the middle. The V gene's germline CDR1 is SGHNT and CDR2 YYREEE (reference sequence). The CDR3 length is 13 residues.

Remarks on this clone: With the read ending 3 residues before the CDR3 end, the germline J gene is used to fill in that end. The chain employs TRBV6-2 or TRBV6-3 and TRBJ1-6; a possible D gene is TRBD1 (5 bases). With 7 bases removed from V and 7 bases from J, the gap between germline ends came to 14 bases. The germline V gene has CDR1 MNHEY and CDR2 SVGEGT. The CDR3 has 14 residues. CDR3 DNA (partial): TGTGCCAGCAACCGGGGGGGTGGAAATTCACCC. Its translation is CASNRGGGNSP. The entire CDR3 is CASNRGGGNSPLHF.

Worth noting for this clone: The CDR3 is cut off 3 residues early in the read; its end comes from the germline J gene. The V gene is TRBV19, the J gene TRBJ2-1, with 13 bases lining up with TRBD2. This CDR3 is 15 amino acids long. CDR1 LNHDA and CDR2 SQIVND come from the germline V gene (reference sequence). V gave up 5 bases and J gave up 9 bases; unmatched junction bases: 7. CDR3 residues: CASSELAGGPGEQFF. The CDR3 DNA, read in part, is TGTGCCAGTAGTGAACTAGCGGGGGGGCCAGGTGAG.

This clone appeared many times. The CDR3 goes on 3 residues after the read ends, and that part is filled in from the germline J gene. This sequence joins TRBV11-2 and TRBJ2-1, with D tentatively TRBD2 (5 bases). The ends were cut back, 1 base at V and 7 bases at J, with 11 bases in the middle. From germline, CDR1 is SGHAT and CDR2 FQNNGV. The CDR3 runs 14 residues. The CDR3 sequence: CASSLVSSLNEQFF. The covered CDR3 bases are TGTGCCAGCAGCTTAGTGTCTAGCTTGAATGAG.

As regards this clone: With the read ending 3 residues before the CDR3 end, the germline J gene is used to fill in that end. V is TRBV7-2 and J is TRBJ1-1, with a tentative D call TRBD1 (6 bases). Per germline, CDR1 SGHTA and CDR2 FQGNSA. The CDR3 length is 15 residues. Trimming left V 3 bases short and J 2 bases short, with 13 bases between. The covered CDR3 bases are TGTGCCAGCAGCTTGATGGACAGCCCAAACACTGAA. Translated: CASSLMDSPNTE. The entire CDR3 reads CASSLMDSPNTEAFF.

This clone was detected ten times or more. CDR3: CSVELTSGDNEQFF. Partial CDR3 DNA: TGCAGCGTTGAATTAACTAGCGGGGACAATGAG. This sequence joins TRBV29-1 and TRBJ2-1; 10 bases are shared with TRBD2. The observed sequence ends 3 residues before the CDR3 terminus, with the missing tail filled in from the germline J gene. The CDR3 spans 14 residues. Trimming cost V 2 bases and J 5 bases; bases outside gene matches: 3. CDR1 is SQVTM and CDR2 is ANQGSEA in the germline V gene.

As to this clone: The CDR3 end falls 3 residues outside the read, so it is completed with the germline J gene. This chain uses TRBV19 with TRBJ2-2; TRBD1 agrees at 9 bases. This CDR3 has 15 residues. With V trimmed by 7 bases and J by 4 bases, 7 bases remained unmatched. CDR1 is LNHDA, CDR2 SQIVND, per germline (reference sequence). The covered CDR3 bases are TGTGCCAGTATAAGGGACAGGGTCGGCACCGGGGAG. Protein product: CASIRDRVGTGE. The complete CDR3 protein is CASIRDRVGTGELFF.

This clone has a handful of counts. The CDR3 loop reads CASNPHLGTQYF. CDR3 DNA (partial): TGTGCCAGCAACCCCCACCTAGGGACC. The chain recombines TRBV2 with TRBJ2-5; D is ambiguous. The read ends 3 residues before the CDR3 terminus; that terminus is restored from the germline J gene. CDR3 length equals 12 residues. Looked up from germline, CDR1 is SNHLY and CDR2 is FYNNEI. V was pared by 7 bases and J by 7 bases, with 13 bases between.

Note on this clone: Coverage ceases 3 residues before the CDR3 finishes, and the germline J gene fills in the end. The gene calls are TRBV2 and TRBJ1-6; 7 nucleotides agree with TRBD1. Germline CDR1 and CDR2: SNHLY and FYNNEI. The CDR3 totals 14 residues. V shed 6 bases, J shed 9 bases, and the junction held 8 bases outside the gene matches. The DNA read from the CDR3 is TGTGCCAGCAGGACGACAGGGAAAGGTTCACCC. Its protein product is CASRTTGKGSP. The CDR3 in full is CASRTTGKGSPLHF.

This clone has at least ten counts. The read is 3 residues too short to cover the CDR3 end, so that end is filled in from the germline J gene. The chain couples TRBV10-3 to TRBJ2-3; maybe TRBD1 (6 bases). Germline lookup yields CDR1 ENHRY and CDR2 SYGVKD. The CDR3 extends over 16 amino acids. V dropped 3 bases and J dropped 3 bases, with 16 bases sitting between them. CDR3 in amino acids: CAISDPLEDRTDTQYF. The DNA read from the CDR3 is TGTGCCATCAGTGACCCTCTGGAGGACAGAACAGATACG.

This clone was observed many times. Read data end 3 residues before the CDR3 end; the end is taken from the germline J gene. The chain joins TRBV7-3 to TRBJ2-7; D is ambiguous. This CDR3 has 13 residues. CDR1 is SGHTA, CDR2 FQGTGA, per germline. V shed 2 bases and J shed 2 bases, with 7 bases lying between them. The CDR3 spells CASSLAEPYEQYF. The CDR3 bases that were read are TGTGCCAGCAGCTTAGCGGAACCCTACGAG.

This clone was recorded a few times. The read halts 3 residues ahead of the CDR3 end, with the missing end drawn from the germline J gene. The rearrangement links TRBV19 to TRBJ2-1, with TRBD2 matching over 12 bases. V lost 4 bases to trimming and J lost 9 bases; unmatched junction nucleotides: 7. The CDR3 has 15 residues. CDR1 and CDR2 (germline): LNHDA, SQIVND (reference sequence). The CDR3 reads CASSTGLAGSGEQFF. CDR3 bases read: TGTGCCAGTAGTACCGGACTAGCGGGGTCTGGTGAG.

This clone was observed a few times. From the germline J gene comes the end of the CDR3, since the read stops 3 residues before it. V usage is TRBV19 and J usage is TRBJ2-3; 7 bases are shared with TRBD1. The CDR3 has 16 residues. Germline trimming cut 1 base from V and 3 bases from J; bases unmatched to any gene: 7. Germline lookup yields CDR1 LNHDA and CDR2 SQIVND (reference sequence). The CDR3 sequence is CASSIVAGGVTDTQYF. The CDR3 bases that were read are TGTGCCAGTAGTATAGTCGCAGGGGGTGTAACAGATACG.

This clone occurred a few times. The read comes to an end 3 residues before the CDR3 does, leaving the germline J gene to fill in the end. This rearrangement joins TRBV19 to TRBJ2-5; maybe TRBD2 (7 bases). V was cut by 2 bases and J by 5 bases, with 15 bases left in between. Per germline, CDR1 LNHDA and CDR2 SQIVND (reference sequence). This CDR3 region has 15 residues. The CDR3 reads CASSIRGGAYETQYF. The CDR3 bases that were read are TGTGCCAGTAGTATAAGGGGGGGAGCTTATGAGACC.

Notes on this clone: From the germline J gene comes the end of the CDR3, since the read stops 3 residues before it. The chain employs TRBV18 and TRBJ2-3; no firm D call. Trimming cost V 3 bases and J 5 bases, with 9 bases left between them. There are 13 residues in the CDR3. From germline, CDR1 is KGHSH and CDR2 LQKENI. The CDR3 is CASSPLRVDTQYF. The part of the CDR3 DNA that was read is TGTGCCAGCTCACCCCTCCGTGTAGATACG.

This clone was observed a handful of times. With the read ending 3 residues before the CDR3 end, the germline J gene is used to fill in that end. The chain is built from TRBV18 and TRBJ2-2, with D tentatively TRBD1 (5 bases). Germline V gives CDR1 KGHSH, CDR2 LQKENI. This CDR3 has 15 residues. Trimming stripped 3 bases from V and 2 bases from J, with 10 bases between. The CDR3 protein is CASSPSQGNTGELFF. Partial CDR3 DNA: TGTGCCAGCTCACCCAGTCAGGGAAACACCGGGGAG.

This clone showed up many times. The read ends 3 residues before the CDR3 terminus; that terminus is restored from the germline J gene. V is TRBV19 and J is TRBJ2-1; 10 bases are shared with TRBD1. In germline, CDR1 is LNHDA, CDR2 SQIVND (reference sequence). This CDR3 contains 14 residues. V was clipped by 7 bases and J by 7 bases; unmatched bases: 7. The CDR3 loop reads CASTWDRGPNEQFF. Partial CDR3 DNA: TGTGCCAGTACCTGGGACAGGGGTCCGAATGAG.

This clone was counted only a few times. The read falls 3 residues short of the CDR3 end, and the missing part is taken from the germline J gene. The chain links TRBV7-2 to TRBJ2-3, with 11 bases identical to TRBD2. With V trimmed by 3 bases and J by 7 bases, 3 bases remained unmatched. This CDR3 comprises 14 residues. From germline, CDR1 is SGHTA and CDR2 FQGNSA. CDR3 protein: CASSFSGGENTQYF. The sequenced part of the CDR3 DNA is TGTGCCAGCAGCTTTAGCGGGGGGGAGAATACG. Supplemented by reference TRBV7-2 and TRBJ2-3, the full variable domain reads GAGVSQSPSNKVTEKGKDVELRCDPISGHTALYWYRQSLGQGLEFLIYFQGNSAPDKSGLPSDRFSAERTGGSVSTLTIQRTQQEDSAVYLCASSFSGGENTQYFGPGTRLTVL.